The clone carrying this T cell receptor beta chain was counted many times. The antigen is not known. This record comes from a study of T cells after yellow fever vaccination. Across the whole study: Where fractions had low cell numbers, libraries were prepared from them with the SMART-Seq v4 Ultra Low Input RNA kit. Notes on the study in general: Most primary-vaccination clones reappeared after the booster (approximately 96% CD4, roughly 90% CD8). A secondary response was less intense yet reached its peak sooner, at day 5 versus 15.

Template switching with 5'RACE generated the TCR cDNA and added a universal primer site and UMIs. A single record per CDR3 protein comes from TCRdb applying MiXCR to the 5' RACE reads. The data contain 250,000 to 300,000 distinct CDR3 sequences, about 10% of them seen just once; the ten biggest clones take up about 3.5%. The TCR comes from a man between 18 and 29 years old who received the YFV17D yellow fever vaccine. Here the sequenced sample was CD4+ T cells sorted from PBMCs, taken 5 days after the yellow fever booster vaccination.

This chain's CDR3 is CASSPRTVATDTQYF. The CDR3, as DNA: TGTGCCAGCTCACCCCGGACAGTAGCCACAGATACGCAGTATTTT. The rearrangement joins TRBV18 to TRBJ2-3, with D possibly matching TRBD1 (6 bases). The CDR3 has 15 residues. CDR1 is KGHSH, CDR2 LQKENI, per germline. V gave up 3 bases and J gave up 2 bases, with 12 bases separating them.